The 28 T cell receptor beta chains given below trace back to one sample, sequenced in a study of CD8 T cells in Susac syndrome. When the RNA was reverse transcribed, random hexamers were used with an input of roughly 0.45 to 1 ug. MiXCR, applied by TCRdb to the immunoSEQ multiplex PCR reads, yields one record per CDR3 protein. Of roughly 330,000 distinct CDR3 sequences in the sample, around 92% were seen once. The sequencing sample was made of CD4+ T cells from PBMCs. These receptors were taken from a human donor with multiple sclerosis.

The V gene is TRBV4-2, the J gene TRBJ2-7, with a possible D match to TRBD2 (5 bases). The CDR3 has 15 residues. CDR1 LGHNA and CDR2 YNFKEQ come from the germline V gene. The V end lost 5 bases, the J end lost 1 base, and 15 bases lay between the germline ends. CDR3: CASSTPDSTSYEQYF. The CDR3 DNA reads as TGTGCCAGCAGCACCCCGGACTCTACATCCTACGAGCAGTACTTC.

The rearrangement links TRBV5-1 to TRBJ1-1; D ambiguous. Trimming removed 4 bases at V and 5 bases at J, with 18 bases between. This CDR3 is built from 15 residues. Germline V lookup: CDR1 SGHRS, CDR2 YFSETQ. Here the CDR3 reads CASSPHQKSGTEAFF. CDR3 DNA: TGCGCCAGCAGCCCTCACCAAAAATCGGGAACTGAAGCTTTCTTT.

Remarks on this clonotype: A read error may account for a junction end that differs from germline. This sequence joins TRBV7-9 and TRBJ2-1, with D hard to call. This CDR3 has 12 residues. Germline assignment: CDR1 SEHNR and CDR2 FQNEAQ (reference sequence). CDR3 in amino acids: CASSLGAHEQFF. In DNA, the CDR3 is TGTGCCAGCAGCTTAGGAGCGCATGAACAGTTCTTC.

The chain carries TRBV18 and TRBJ2-7, with D perhaps matching TRBD1 (5 bases). This CDR3 region has 13 residues. V dropped 3 bases and J dropped 5 bases, with 11 bases sitting between them. Germline values: CDR1 KGHSH, CDR2 LQKENI. DNA of the CDR3: TGTGCCAGCTCACCGGGGCGCGGTGACGAGCAGTACTTC. Residues: CASSPGRGDEQYF.

This clonotype was picked up one time. The J gene is TRBJ1-2, the V gene TRBV30, with 10 bases identical to TRBD1. After removal of 3 bases from V and 0 bases from J, the junction contained 16 bases not matched to a gene. The CDR3 is 19 amino acids. CDR1 is GTSNPN and CDR2 is SVGIG in the germline V gene (reference sequence). As DNA, the CDR3 is TGTGCCTGGAGCCCCCGGGCCCGGGACAGGGGCTTCCCTAACTATGGCTACACCTTC. Encoded protein: CAWSPRARDRGFPNYGYTF.

This clonotype was seen once. The chain combines TRBV30 with TRBJ1-4, with a possible D match to TRBD1 (6 bases). The germline V gene has CDR1 GTSNPN and CDR2 SVGIG (reference sequence). The CDR3 runs to 17 residues. V lost 6 bases and J 0 bases, leaving 20 bases between the germline ends. The CDR3 loop is CACPPGHTSTTNEKLFF. The CDR3 region has the DNA TGTGCCTGTCCGCCGGGACACACATCAACAACTAATGAAAAACTGTTTTTT.

This chain links TRBV20-1 with TRBJ2-7; perhaps TRBD2 as D (5 bases). V dropped 4 bases and J dropped 5 bases, with 15 bases sitting between them. The germline CDR1 and CDR2 sequences are DFQATT and SNEGSKA (reference sequence). The CDR3 spans 13 residues. CDR3: CSATRALGNEQYF. CDR3 bases: TGCAGTGCTACGAGGGCTTTGGGAAACGAGCAGTACTTC.

This sequence joins TRBV14 and TRBJ1-1; no firm D call. The germline gives CDR1 SGHDN, CDR2 FVKESK. The CDR3 loop spans 12 amino acids. The germline V and J ends were trimmed by 5 bases and 6 bases, with 10 bases remaining between them. The CDR3: CASSSLGPEAFF. The CDR3 DNA sequence: TGTGCCAGCAGCTCTCTGGGCCCTGAAGCTTTCTTT.

Regarding this clonotype: This may be a read error: a much more frequent sequence differs by one nucleotide. The chain joins TRBV7-9 to TRBJ2-5; D is unclear. The CDR3 has 11 residues. In germline, CDR1 is SEHNR, CDR2 FQNEAQ (reference sequence). With 5 bases removed from V and 5 bases from J, the gap between germline ends came to 6 bases. CDR3 loop: CASSPWETQYF. CDR3 coding DNA: TGTGCCAGCAGCCCCTGGGAGACCCAGTACTTC. The whole variable domain, remainder taken from reference TRBV7-9 and TRBJ2-5, is DTGVSQNPRHKITKRGQNVTFRCDPISEHNRLYWYRQTLGQGPEFLTYFQNEAQLEKSRLLSDRFSAERPKGSFSTLEIQRTEQGDSAMYLCASSPWETQYFGPGTRLLVL.

V gene TRBV18 combines with J gene TRBJ1-3, with D maybe TRBD1 (6 bases). The CDR3 totals 17 residues. Trimming left V 2 bases short and J 0 bases short, with 14 bases between. Germline CDR1 and CDR2: KGHSH and LQKENI. The DNA of the CDR3 is TGTGCCAGCTCACCATCGGGGGGCTACCGCTCTGGAAACACCATATATTTT. Amino acid sequence: CASSPSGGYRSGNTIYF.

The rearrangement uses TRBV18 and TRBJ1-2, with TRBD1 as a possible D gene (6 bases). The CDR3 contains 14 residues. Trimming took off 8 bases at V and 5 bases at J, with 18 bases between the two ends. Germline V gene lookup returns CDR1 KGHSH and CDR2 LQKENI. In DNA form, the CDR3 reads TGTGCCAGCGCAGGACAGCAAAGCCAGTATGGCTACACCTTC. This encodes CASAGQQSQYGYTF.

V usage is TRBV12-3 or TRBV12-4 and J usage is TRBJ2-5, with TRBD1 identical over 8 bases. The CDR3 covers 12 residues. Unmatched junction bases numbered 1, after V lost 5 bases and J lost 5 bases. CDR3 loop: CASSHRGETQYF. The CDR3 DNA is TGTGCCAGCAGTCACAGGGGGGAGACCCAGTACTTC.

The count of this clonotype is one. This rearrangement joins TRBV5-6 to TRBJ1-1; 10 bases are a match to TRBD1. Germline trimming cut 4 bases from V and 10 bases from J; bases unmatched to any gene: 7. The length of the CDR3 is 13 residues. Germline V gene lookup returns CDR1 SGHDT and CDR2 YYEEEE. This chain's CDR3 is CASSPRQGAAAFF. The CDR3 bases are TGTGCCAGCAGCCCCAGACAGGGGGCGGCAGCTTTCTTT.

The rearrangement uses TRBV6-5 and TRBJ2-1; D may be TRBD1 or TRBD2 (6 bases each). Trimming removed 4 bases from V and 6 bases from J, with 19 bases in between. Germline V gene data show CDR1 as MNHEY and CDR2 as SVGAGI. The CDR3 has 16 amino acids. The CDR3 DNA is TGTGCCAGCAGTTCCCTGTGGGGGGCCGATCGCAATGAGCAGTTCTTC. This gives the protein CASSSLWGADRNEQFF.

V is TRBV10-3 and J is TRBJ2-1; D perhaps matches TRBD2 (6 bases). The V end was cut by 9 bases, the J end by 6 bases, with 15 bases between. Germline CDR1 reads ENHRY; CDR2 reads SYGVKD. The CDR3 has 13 amino acids. The CDR3 nucleotides read TGTGCCATAGGGACGGGAGCGCCCAATGAGCAGTTCTTC. Its protein product is CAIGTGAPNEQFF.

This clonotype appeared a single time. The chain employs TRBV11-3 and TRBJ2-3, with 7 bases aligning to TRBD2. V was pared by 5 bases and J by 2 bases, with 7 bases of the junction left unmatched. CDR3 length: 15 residues. CDR1 is SGHNT, CDR2 YENEEA, per germline. The CDR3 DNA reads as TGTGCCAGCAGCGTTTTTAGCGGGTCCACAGATACGCAGTATTTT. It encodes CASSVFSGSTDTQYF. The whole variable domain, remainder taken from reference TRBV11-3 and TRBJ2-3, is EAGVVQSPRYKIIEKKQPVAFWCNPISGHNTLYWYLQNLGQGPELLIRYENEEAVDDSQLPKDRFSAERLKGVDSTLKIQPAELGDSAVYLCASSVFSGSTDTQYFGPGTRLTVL.

The chain uses TRBV10-3 and TRBJ2-4; the match to TRBD1 covers 7 bases. The CDR3 extends over 15 amino acids. V trimming: 6 bases; J trimming: 0 bases; junction bases outside the gene matches: 5. Germline V gene data show CDR1 as ENHRY and CDR2 as SYGVKD. The CDR3 sequence is CAIRDGQAAKNIQYF. CDR3 sequence (DNA): TGTGCCATCAGGGACGGACAGGCAGCCAAAAACATTCAGTACTTC.

V is TRBV27 and J is TRBJ2-7, with TRBD1 as a possible D gene (5 bases). The germline gives CDR1 MNHEY, CDR2 SMNVEV (reference sequence). The V and J ends lost 6 bases and 3 bases respectively, with 12 bases between them. The length of the CDR3 is 13 residues. Here the CDR3 reads CASRGPRLYEQYF. The CDR3, as DNA: TGTGCCAGCAGGGGGCCCCGACTCTACGAGCAGTACTTC.

The chain employs TRBV6-2 or TRBV6-3 and TRBJ2-2; perhaps TRBD2 as D (5 bases). Germline CDR1 reads MNHEY; CDR2 reads SVGEGT. The CDR3 is made up of 16 amino acids. Trimming cost V 4 bases and J 7 bases, with 19 bases left between them. DNA for the CDR3: TGTGCCAGCAGTTCCATCCGGGGTACTAGGAGCGGGGAGCTGTTTTTT. It yields the protein CASSSIRGTRSGELFF.

V is TRBV9 and J is TRBJ2-2; the match to TRBD2 covers 9 bases. The CDR3 length is 18 residues. Germline V gives CDR1 SGDLS, CDR2 YYNGEE. V was pared by 0 bases and J by 7 bases, with 13 bases of the junction left unmatched. The CDR3: CASSVGVRASGTVGELFF. The CDR3 DNA reads as TGTGCCAGCAGCGTAGGAGTTAGGGCTAGCGGGACGGTCGGGGAGCTGTTTTTT. The whole variable domain, remainder taken from reference TRBV9 and TRBJ2-2, is DSGVTQTPKHLITATGQRVTLRCSPRSGDLSVYWYQQSLDQGLQFLIQYYNGEERAKGNILERFSAQQFPDLHSELNLSSLELGDSALYFCASSVGVRASGTVGELFFGEGSRLTVL.

The chain has TRBV7-9 and TRBJ1-6, with 10 bases identical to TRBD1. Germline CDR1 SEHNR, CDR2 FQNEAQ (reference sequence). This CDR3 spans 15 amino acids. V was pared by 5 bases and J by 10 bases, with 8 bases of the junction left unmatched. CDR3 amino acids: CASSRGTGEVSPLHF. The CDR3, as DNA: TGTGCCAGCAGCAGAGGGACAGGGGAGGTGTCACCCCTCCACTTT.

The chain recombines TRBV12-3 or TRBV12-4 with TRBJ2-5; D unresolved. CDR3 length: 15 amino acids. Trimming left V 10 bases short and J 5 bases short, with 23 bases between. In DNA, the CDR3 is TGTGCCACCTCAAGGAACGGCCCCCACGGGGAGACCCAGTACTTC. It specifies CATSRNGPHGETQYF.

V and J are TRBV7-9 and TRBJ2-3; D unclear. The V gene's germline CDR1 is SEHNR and CDR2 FQNEAQ (reference sequence). Trimming shortened V by 5 bases and J by 2 bases, and 8 bases separated the two germline ends. This CDR3 is 13 amino acids long. For the CDR3, the DNA is TGTGCCAGCAGCCAAACAGACACAGATACGCAGTATTTT. Translated: CASSQTDTDTQYF.

The genes are TRBV11-3 and TRBJ1-2; unclear D gene. Germline V gene sequence: CDR1 SGHNT, CDR2 YENEEA. CDR3 size: 14 residues. V lost 4 bases to trimming and J lost 0 bases, with 9 bases between them. CDR3 sequence (DNA): TGTGCCAGCAGCTCCCGGGCGGCTAACTATGGCTACACCTTC. Translation gives CASSSRAANYGYTF.

V gene TRBV6-2 or TRBV6-3 combines with J gene TRBJ1-1; D ambiguous. The CDR3 extends over 15 amino acids. The V end lost 6 bases, the J end lost 4 bases, and 18 bases lay between the germline ends. Germline assignment: CDR1 MNHEY and CDR2 SVGEGT. This chain's CDR3 is CASRRQWEVSTEAFF. The DNA for the CDR3 is TGTGCCAGCAGACGTCAGTGGGAAGTAAGCACTGAAGCTTTCTTT.

The chain carries TRBV19 and TRBJ1-1; 8 bases match TRBD1. Trimming cost V 3 bases and J 9 bases; bases outside gene matches: 6. This CDR3 is built from 13 residues. CDR1 is LNHDA, CDR2 SQIVND, per germline (reference sequence). The CDR3, as DNA: TGTGCCAGTAGTATCCAGGGGGCACCGAAAGCTTTCTTT. Its protein product is CASSIQGAPKAFF.

CDR3 DNA: TGTGCCAGCAGCCCTACGACAGGGTCCGGGGAGACCCAGTACTTC. This sequence encodes CASSPTTGSGETQYF. This chain joins TRBV5-4 and TRBJ2-5; 7 bases match TRBD1. The trim removed 4 bases at V and 5 bases at J, leaving 11 bases unmatched. The CDR3 has 15 amino acids. Germline V gives CDR1 SGHNT, CDR2 YYREEE (reference sequence). The full variable domain, in which reference TRBV5-4 and TRBJ2-5 provide the parts outside the CDR3, is ETGVTQSPTHLIKTRGQQVTLRCSSQSGHNTVSWYQQALGQGPQFIFQYYREEENGRGNFPPRFSGLQFPNYSSELNVNALELDDSALYLCASSPTTGSGETQYFGPGTRLLVL.

This rearrangement joins TRBV7-9 to TRBJ2-5, with D possibly being TRBD1 (5 bases). Between the trimmed V and J ends, which lost 2 bases and 7 bases, there was a span of 14 bases. Germline assignment: CDR1 SEHNR and CDR2 FQNEAQ (reference sequence). CDR3 length: 14 residues. The CDR3 here is CASSLLQASPTQYF. As DNA, the CDR3 is TGTGCCAGCAGCTTACTACAGGCGTCCCCGACCCAGTACTTC.